The rows below give T cell receptor beta chains drawn from one sample of a study of tumor-infiltrating lymphocytes in primary liver carcinoma. TCRdb re-called the multiplex PCR reads with MiXCR, one entry per CDR3 protein. The sample lists fewer than 150,000 distinct CDR3 sequences, around 60% occurring once. Input material: liver tumor tissue from sampling region 1. The receptor source for this set is a woman between 55 and 75 years old with primary liver carcinoma and hepatitis B virus infection. The CDR3 runs from the conserved cysteine through the conserved F or W. The D gene is left open where the match is weak. Clone size appears in some rows only: once, few, many, or a class for an expanded clone.

d_call	clone_size	j_call	v_call	cdr3_nt	cdr3_aa
.	many	TRBJ2-3	TRBV11-1	TGTGCCAGCAGCTTGGGGCCGGGACGCACAGATACGCAGTATTTT	CASSLGPGRTDTQYF
.	.	TRBJ2-7	TRBV11-3	TGTGCCAGCAGCCTACGACTGAACTCCTACGAGCGGTACTTC	CASSLRLNSYERYF
.	.	TRBJ1-1	TRBV5-1	TGCGCCAGCAGCTTGGTAGTGGATGGGGAAGCTTTCTTT	CASSLVVDGEAFF
.	few	TRBJ2-5	TRBV11-2	TGTCCCAGCAGCCTAGGAGCTGGAGTATCGGAGACCCAGTACTTC	CPSSLGAGVSETQYF
.	many	TRBJ1-1	TRBV29-1	TGCAGCGCTGGGGTGGGGGGCCGGACTGAAGCTTTCTTT	CSAGVGGRTEAFF
.	many	TRBJ2-3	TRBV10-1	TGCGCCAGCACCGGAACCCGCACAGATACGCAGTATTTT	CASTGTRTDTQYF
.	.	TRBJ2-5	TRBV29-1	TGCAGCGTCCAAACGGTGAGCCAGTACTTC	CSVQTVSQYF
.	many	TRBJ1-2	TRBV14	TGTGCCAGCAGCCAAGCGGCAGGAGCTAACTATGGCTACACCTTC	CASSQAAGANYGYTF
.	.	TRBJ2-7	TRBV5-8	TGTGCCAGCAGCTTGGACGGGCCCCGGATCTTC	CASSLDGPRIF
.	.	TRBJ2-7	TRBV10-3	TGTGACATCAGTGAAGACTCCTACGAGCAGTACTTC	CDISEDSYEQYF
TRBD1	.	TRBJ2-2	TRBV11-2	TGTGCCAGCGCAACAGGGGGGTATTCCGGGGAGCTGTTTTTT	CASATGGYSGELFF
.	.	TRBJ2-5	TRBV28	TGTGCCTGCAGGGTCCCCCAGGGCAGTTGGACCGGGGTACAAGAGACCCAGTACTTC	CACRVPQGSWTGVQETQYF
.	few	TRBJ1-4	TRBV7-8	TGTGCCAGCAGCTACAGGGCCCCCGCAACTAATGAAAAACTGTTTTTT	CASSYRAPATNEKLFF
.	.	TRBJ2-7	TRBV11-2	TGTGCCAGCAGCCCCCCTCAGCTCTCCGCCGAGCAGTACTTC	CASSPPQLSAEQYF
TRBD1	few	TRBJ1-2	TRBV5-4	TGTGCCAGCAGCGAGGACAGGGATAGGGGCTACACCTTC	CASSEDRDRGYTF
.	.	TRBJ2-1	TRBV28	TGTGCCAGCAGTCCCCAGGGCCACAATGGGCAGTTCTTC	CASSPQGHNGQFF
.	.	TRBJ1-3	TRBV11-2	TGTGTCAGCACCAGCCCAAATCGGAACATCATATATTTT	CVSTSPNRNIIYF
TRBD1	many	TRBJ1-1	TRBV6-5	TGTGCCAGCAGTTATATCGCCTCGGGACAGGGCCACACTGAAGCTTTCTTT	CASSYIASGQGHTEAFF
.	.	TRBJ1-1	TRBV20-1	TGCAGTGCTAGAGATCCAGTCCAGACGAACACTGAAGCTTTCTTT	CSARDPVQTNTEAFF
.	many	TRBJ1-2	TRBV29-1	TGCAGCGCTGCCCAGGGCTATGGCTACACCTTC	CSAAQGYGYTF
.	.	TRBJ1-2	TRBV14	TGTGCCAGCAGCCAAGTCGCCGGGGGGTATGGCTACACCTTC	CASSQVAGGYGYTF
TRBD2	many	TRBJ2-2	TRBV29-1	TGCAGCGTAAAGGGACTAGCGACGAACACCGGGGAGCTGTTTTTT	CSVKGLATNTGELFF
.	.	TRBJ2-5	TRBV11-2	TGTGCCAGCATCTTAGACCCCGGCCCCCCCGGGGCGGGGTCACAAGAGACCCAGTACTTC	CASILDPGPPGAGSQETQYF
TRBD2	.	TRBJ2-1	TRBV6-1	TGTGCCAGCAGCGGGACTATCAACAATCAGCAGTTCTTC	CASSGTINNQQFF
.	.	TRBJ2-7	TRBV11-2	TGTGCCGGCAGCTTAGATCCCTGGACAAGGGGCGAGCAGTACTTC	CAGSLDPWTRGEQYF
.	.	TRBJ2-1	TRBV5-1	TGCGCCAGCAGCTTGGAAGGATATACGAACAATGAGCAGTTCTTC	CASSLEGYTNNEQFF
.	once	TRBJ1-4	TRBV28	TGTGCCAGCAGTCCGAGCGTACAGGGTGGAGAAAAACTGTTTTTT	CASSPSVQGGEKLFF
.	many	TRBJ2-5	TRBV7-9	TGTGCCAGCAGCCCAAGGGAGAGCGAGACCCAGTACTTC	CASSPRESETQYF
TRBD1	few	TRBJ1-5	TRBV7-9	TGTGCCAGCAGCGCGGGACAGGCCTATAGCAATCAGCCCCAGCATTTT	CASSAGQAYSNQPQHF
TRBD2	.	TRBJ2-5	TRBV29-1	TGCAGCGCCAACCGGGACTCCTGGTCTAGCGGGAACTCCCAAGAGACCCAGTACTTC	CSANRDSWSSGNSQETQYF
TRBD2	few	TRBJ2-7	TRBV28	TGTGCCAGCAGTTCCAGGACTAGCGGTAGGGCCCACCGATCCTACGAGCAGTACTTC	CASSSRTSGRAHRSYEQYF
.	many	TRBJ1-5	TRBV10-2	TGCGCCAGCACCAAGGCTAACGGCAATCAGCCCCAGCATTTT	CASTKANGNQPQHF
TRBD1	few	TRBJ1-1	TRBV5-4	TGTGCCAGCAGCCCCGGGACAGGTAGGGACACTGAAGCTTTCTTT	CASSPGTGRDTEAFF
.	.	TRBJ2-1	TRBV29-1	TGCAGCGTTGAACCGGCAGGGTCCGGCAGTGAGCAGGTCTTC	CSVEPAGSGSEQVF
.	.	TRBJ2-5	TRBV2	TGTGCCAGCAGATCCGGGACTGGGGCGGAGACCCAGTACTTC	CASRSGTGAETQYF
TRBD2	.	TRBJ2-1	TRBV5-1	TGCGCCAGCAGCATGCTAGCGGGAGTATCAAATGAGCAGTTCTTC	CASSMLAGVSNEQFF
TRBD2	few	TRBJ2-7	TRBV14	TGTGCCAGCAGCCAAGAAGGAAGCGGGAGCCTGAAGAGTCGTTCATACGAGCAGTACTTC	CASSQEGSGSLKSRSYEQYF
.	.	TRBJ2-3	TRBV30	TGTGCCTGTCCTATAAAAAACAGGGGGGGTACGGATACGCAGTATTTT	CACPIKNRGGTDTQYF
TRBD1	.	TRBJ2-1	TRBV6-1	TGTGCCGGTAGGGGACAGGGACACGACTCCTACAATAAGCAGTTCTTC	CAGRGQGHDSYNKQFF
.	many	TRBJ1-1	TRBV12-3/TRBV12-4	TGTGCCAGCAGTGGGATTGTCGCGGCCACTGAAGCTTTCTTT	CASSGIVAATEAFF
.	.	TRBJ2-1	TRBV6-5	TGTGCCAACAGAAGCTATTACAGTGAGCAGTTCTTC	CANRSYYSEQFF
.	.	TRBJ2-1	TRBV11-3	TGTACCTGCAGCAGAACAACCTTTATGCAGTTCTTC	CTCSRTTFMQFF
.	few	TRBJ2-7	TRBV28	TGTGCCAGCAGTTTTTCAAGTGGCGAGCAGTACTTC	CASSFSSGEQYF
.	.	TRBJ2-7	TRBV6-6	TGTGTCAGCAGTTTTAGGTCCACGATATCCTACGAGCAGTACTTC	CVSSFRSTISYEQYF
.	.	TRBJ1-2	TRBV18	TGTGCCAGCTCACCACCCGGTGGCAGACTCTATGGCTACACCTTC	CASSPPGGRLYGYTF
.	many	TRBJ1-2	TRBV29-1	TGCAGCGTGGCAACCGGGACCCTTTATGGCTACACCTTC	CSVATGTLYGYTF
TRBD1	few	TRBJ2-5	TRBV7-9	TGTGCCAGCAGCTCAGAACTAGAGACAGGGACGGGGACCCAGTACTTC	CASSSELETGTGTQYF
TRBD1	few	TRBJ1-1	TRBV30	TGTGCCTGGAGCCAGACAGGGCTCACTGAAGCTTTCTTT	CAWSQTGLTEAFF
TRBD2	.	TRBJ2-5	TRBV7-9	TGTGCCAGCAGCCCCCTGACTAGCGGGAACCAAGAGACCCAATACTTC	CASSPLTSGNQETQYF
TRBD1	.	TRBJ1-1	TRBV28	TGTGCCAGCAGCCAGGGGGCCGACACTGAAGCTTTCTTT	CASSQGADTEAFF
.	many	TRBJ2-7	TRBV6-6	TGTGCCAGCAGTTACTCAGCGGTCTACGAGCAGTACTTC	CASSYSAVYEQYF
.	many	TRBJ2-7	TRBV6-2/TRBV6-3	TGTGCCAGCAGTTACTTTCTAGCCGGCGAGCAGTACTTC	CASSYFLAGEQYF
TRBD2	.	TRBJ2-1	TRBV30	TGTGCCTGGGCCCCCGGACTAGTGGGGAACTCCTACAATGAGCACTTCTTC	CAWAPGLVGNSYNEHFF
.	many	TRBJ2-1	TRBV6-1	TGTGCCAGCATCGGTTTTAGTTCCCGCTCCTACAATGAGCAGTTCTTC	CASIGFSSRSYNEQFF
.	.	TRBJ2-7	TRBV5-1	TGCGCCAGCAGCTTGTATTCGGACAACTACGAGCAGTACTTC	CASSLYSDNYEQYF
.	few	TRBJ2-3	TRBV5-1	TGCGCCAGCGCAACCGTCGTAAGCACAGATACGCAGTATTTT	CASATVVSTDTQYF
.	.	TRBJ2-3	TRBV6-1	TGTGCCAGCAGTGAATCGAGGTATGATACGCAGTATTTT	CASSESRYDTQYF